What follows describes a single T cell receptor (beta chain). Its matching antigen is unknown. This sample is part of a study of radiation and T cells in renal cell carcinoma. Study-wide points: Baseline intratumoral clonotype presence is unknown without pretreatment biopsies.

Some clones are missing from TCRdb's copy, which holds only in-frame ones; the method was immunoSEQ multiplex PCR. The sample contains 130,000 to 150,000 clones, 70% to 90% of which appear only once. As for time point: blood 4 weeks post-SBRT, at nephrectomy. The treatment is: 15 Gy SBRT to primary tumor, nephrectomy 4 weeks later. Nephrectomy followed 15 Gy stereotactic body radiation by 4 weeks. Germline assignment: CDR1 GTSNPN and CDR2 SVGIG (reference sequence). The CDR3 consists of 13 residues. Trimming removed 1 base at V and 8 bases at J, with 14 bases between. This rearrangement joins TRBV30 to TRBJ1-2; no reliable D call. The sequence derives from a woman aged 50 to 60 with renal cell carcinoma. Sequences were derived from blood, sampled from a patient whose treatment included radiotherapy and nephrectomy. CDR3 nucleotides: TGTGCCTGGAGTGGGCCGGACCTAGGGGGCTACACCTTC. This translates into CAWSGPDLGGYTF.